The 16 T cell receptor beta chains reported below all come from one sample, sequenced in a study of T-cell memory formation after mild COVID-19. Each CDR3 protein is one row after TCRdb ran MiXCR on the 5' RACE reads. The sample holds about 320,000 distinct CDR3 sequences, roughly an eighth seen once. Sample: PBMCs or a T cell subset sorted from them (not recorded which). The receptors were gathered from a man aged 18 to 35 who had mild COVID-19 (a few samples of this study predate the infection). Cell type and time point are not known.

This clonotype was seen a few times. The genes are TRBV6-2 or TRBV6-3 and TRBJ2-5; D uncertain. Germline V gives CDR1 MNHEY, CDR2 SVGEGT. This CDR3 region has 14 residues. V dropped 6 bases and J dropped 5 bases, with 16 bases sitting between them. The CDR3 DNA reads as TGTGCCAGCAGCCACCCTCTAGGCCGGGAGACCCAGTACTTC. This gives the protein CASSHPLGRETQYF.

V gene TRBV6-2 or TRBV6-3 combines with J gene TRBJ1-5; D gene ambiguous. Trimming took off 5 bases at V and 0 bases at J, with 8 bases between the two ends. From germline, CDR1 is MNHEY and CDR2 SVGEGT. This CDR3 region has 14 residues. The CDR3 DNA sequence: TGTGCCAGCAGTAGCAGAAATAGCAATCAGCCCCAGCATTTT. It specifies CASSSRNSNQPQHF.

The chain has TRBV5-6 and TRBJ1-2; TRBD1 matches at 9 bases. CDR1 is SGHDT and CDR2 is YYEEEE in the germline V gene. The CDR3 extends over 13 amino acids. The V and J ends lost 3 bases and 8 bases, in that order; junction bases with no gene match: 5. The CDR3 reads CASSWGQGGGYTF. The DNA of the CDR3 is TGTGCCAGCAGCTGGGGACAGGGAGGAGGCTACACCTTC. The whole variable domain, filled in from reference TRBV5-6 and TRBJ1-2, reads DAGVTQSPTHLIKTRGQQVTLRCSPKSGHDTVSWYQQALGQGPQFIFQYYEEEERQRGNFPDRFSGHQFPNYSSELNVNALLLGDSALYLCASSWGQGGGYTFGSGTRLTVV.

The V gene is TRBV6-5, the J gene TRBJ2-3; D gene uncertain. Germline CDR1 reads MNHEY; CDR2 reads SVGAGI. The CDR3 contains 14 residues. Deletions cut 5 bases from V and 1 base from J, with 10 bases between. CDR3: CASSTGPGTDTQYF. The CDR3 region has the DNA TGTGCCAGCAGTACCGGACCAGGCACAGATACGCAGTATTTT.

The chain recombines TRBV6-5 with TRBJ2-4; either TRBD1 or TRBD2 may fit D (6 bases each). Trimming removed 6 bases from V and 6 bases from J, with 21 bases in between. Per the germline V gene, CDR1 is MNHEY and CDR2 is SVGAGI. This CDR3 has 16 amino acids. The CDR3 sequence: CASSPYQGPTRNIQYF. CDR3 coding DNA: TGTGCCAGCAGCCCATACCAGGGGCCGACTAGAAACATTCAGTACTTC.

The genes are TRBV7-6 and TRBJ2-7; D gene unclear. V was cut by 5 bases and J by 2 bases, with 10 bases left in between. The CDR3 length is 13 residues. Germline CDR1 and CDR2: SGHVS and FNYEAQ. The CDR3 region has the DNA TGTGCCAGCAGCGAGGTAGAAACCTACGAGCAGTACTTC. Translating it yields CASSEVETYEQYF.

The V gene is TRBV12-3 or TRBV12-4, the J gene TRBJ1-3; TRBD1 matches at 7 bases. The CDR3 covers 16 residues. Unmatched junction bases numbered 4, after V lost 2 bases and J lost 0 bases. CDR3 DNA: TGTGCCAGCAGTTTACAGGGGGTATCCTCTGGAAACACCATATATTTT. This encodes CASSLQGVSSGNTIYF.

The V call is TRBV28, the J call TRBJ1-1; D gene ambiguous. The CDR3 has 12 residues. V dropped 5 bases and J dropped 5 bases, with 9 bases sitting between them. Per the germline V gene, CDR1 is MDHEN and CDR2 is SYDVKM. CDR3 amino acids: CASSRVATEAFF. The CDR3 coding sequence is TGTGCCAGCAGTCGGGTGGCGACTGAAGCTTTCTTT.

The V and J genes are TRBV3-1 and TRBJ1-4; D might be TRBD1 (5 bases). This CDR3 spans 16 amino acids. The V end lost 3 bases, the J end lost 8 bases, and 19 bases lay between the germline ends. CDR1 is LGHDT, CDR2 YNNKEL, per germline (reference sequence). The CDR3 region is CASSHGIRRAGEKLFF. In DNA, the CDR3 is TGTGCCAGCAGCCATGGTATCCGCAGGGCCGGAGAAAAACTGTTTTTT.

The chain links TRBV7-8 to TRBJ2-7, with D possibly TRBD2 on 5 matching bases. V was pared by 3 bases and J by 2 bases, with 20 bases between. CDR1 SGHVS and CDR2 FQNEAQ come from the germline V gene. The CDR3 extends over 17 amino acids. CDR3 residues: CASSFRPGISPTYEQYV. In nucleotides, the CDR3 is TGTGCCAGCAGCTTTAGACCCGGGATTTCGCCCACCTACGAGCAGTACGTC.

This clonotype has just a few counts. V usage is TRBV27 and J usage is TRBJ1-5; no clear D. V lost 9 bases, J lost 6 bases, and 12 bases lay in between. This CDR3 region has 12 residues. The V gene's germline CDR1 is MNHEY and CDR2 SMNVEV (reference sequence). The CDR3, as DNA: TGTGCCAGTCGGATCTGGGGTCAGCCCCAGCATTTT. Translated, it gives CASRIWGQPQHF.

This clonotype has just a few counts. The chain couples TRBV7-2 to TRBJ1-3; possibly TRBD1 for D (5 bases). Per germline, CDR1 SGHTA and CDR2 FQGNSA. Trimming cost V 1 base and J 2 bases, with 9 bases left between them. The CDR3 spans 15 residues. The CDR3 is CASSLVGGAGNTIYF. CDR3 nucleotides: TGTGCCAGCAGCTTAGTCGGGGGAGCTGGAAACACCATATATTTT.

This chain connects TRBV24-1 to TRBJ2-3; D uncertain. From germline, CDR1 is KGHDR and CDR2 SFDVKD. V shed 5 bases and J shed 5 bases, with 10 bases lying between them. The CDR3 runs 13 residues. CDR3 DNA sequence: TGTGCCACCAGTGTCGGCCATGGAGATACGCAGTATTTT. This translates into CATSVGHGDTQYF.

This clonotype came up a few times. V usage is TRBV7-9 and J usage is TRBJ2-7; unclear D gene. The CDR3 runs 15 residues. CDR1 and CDR2 (germline): SEHNR, FQNEAQ (reference sequence). V lost 5 bases to trimming and J lost 2 bases, with 16 bases between them. CDR3 bases: TGTGCCAGCAGCCGCCCCAGCCAGACCACCTACGAGCAGTACTTC. It encodes CASSRPSQTTYEQYF.

The rearrangement links TRBV12-3 or TRBV12-4 to TRBJ2-7; possible D gene TRBD2, 7 bases. The CDR3 is 15 amino acids. V was clipped by 2 bases and J by 6 bases, with 17 bases between them. Here the CDR3 DNA reads TGTGCCAGCAGTTTAATGGGTAGGGGGGGCGGCGAGCAGTACTTC. The encoded protein is CASSLMGRGGGEQYF.

This clonotype was detected a few times. The rearrangement joins TRBV19 to TRBJ1-1; D is ambiguous. Looked up from germline, CDR1 is LNHDA and CDR2 is SQIVND (reference sequence). Trimming left V 6 bases short and J 1 base short, with 12 bases between. CDR3 length: 14 amino acids. The CDR3 coding sequence is TGTGCCAGTAGAAATTTCTATGAGAACACTGAAGCTTTCTTT. This translates into CASRNFYENTEAFF.